The source of this T cell receptor beta chain is a study of human thymus T cells. Repertoires were generated with immunoSEQ multiplex PCR, while TCRdb's copy carries only in-frame clones and drops some. The table lists roughly 120,000 clones, around 94% of them singletons, with around 0.024% in the top ten. CDR1 and CDR2 (germline): LGHNA, YSLEER. Trimming left V 3 bases short and J 0 bases short, with 21 bases between. The CDR3 extends over 19 amino acids. Study-wide results and caveats: Unrelated individuals reportedly shared highly overlapping thymic TCR repertoires. An apparent bias in V and J gene usage was seen in thymic and blood repertoires.

Resections obtained during corrective heart surgery supplied the thymus tissue. The donors were infants in Finland with congenital heart defects, otherwise immunologically healthy. A remark on this clone: Its antigen is undetermined.

What was sequenced was thymus tissue. The rearrangement joins TRBV4-3 to TRBJ2-1, with D perhaps TRBD2 (5 bases). The clonotype was recovered from a boy under three years old with a congenital heart defect but otherwise immunologically healthy. This CDR3 reads CASSQEFSGYLSSYNEQFF. The CDR3 nucleotides are TGCGCCAGCAGCCAGGAATTCAGCGGTTACCTTAGCTCCTACAATGAGCAGTTCTTC.